These T cell receptor beta chains were read from a single sample in a study of T cell clones after liver transplantation. The table came from immunoSEQ multiplex PCR; TCRdb's copy has only in-frame clones and leaves some out. Here the sample spans roughly 56,000 clones, about 69% being singletons. The specimen was CD4+ T cells from blood, collected approximately 54 months after liver transplant. The receptor source for this set is a human patient who received a liver transplant. These T cells may partly come from the graft donor. Both conserved end residues are part of each CDR3. The order of the fields is D gene, V gene, CDR3 length, J gene, clone size, CDR3 DNA, CDR3 protein. The D gene is left open where the match is weak. For some rows the clone size is stated as once, few or many, or as a class when expanded; others skip it.

>-|TRBV11-3|14|TRBJ1-6|-
TGTGCCAGCAGCTTAGGTGGCGAAGGTTCACCCCTCCACTTT
CASSLGGEGSPLHF
>-|TRBV5-1|12|TRBJ1-1|-
TGCGCCAGCAGCTTGAGTAATAATGAAGCTTTCTTT
CASSLSNNEAFF
>-|TRBV11-2|11|TRBJ2-7|many
TGTGCCAGCAGCTCCACCTACGAGCAGTACTTC
CASSSTYEQYF
>-|TRBV9|15|TRBJ1-1|-
TGTGCCAGCAGCGTAGAAGCAGGGGCGATGTCTGAAGCTTTCTTT
CASSVEAGAMSEAFF
>TRBD1|TRBV18|15|TRBJ1-1|few
TGTGCCAGCTCACCCGTGGGACAGGTCAACACTGAAGCTTTCTTT
CASSPVGQVNTEAFF
>-|TRBV19|13|TRBJ1-5|-
TGTGCCACCAACAGAGTCCGCAATCAGCCCCAGCATTTT
CATNRVRNQPQHF
>-|TRBV7-9|14|TRBJ1-2|-
TGTGCCAGCAGCTTAGAGGGCGGGGTCTATGGCTACACCTTC
CASSLEGGVYGYTF
>TRBD1|TRBV28|13|TRBJ2-7|-
TGTGCCAGCAGTCCAGGGGGTCCCTACGAGCAGTACTTC
CASSPGGPYEQYF
>TRBD1|TRBV28|16|TRBJ1-3|-
TGTGCCAGCAGTTCATCCTCAGGGGGCTCTGGAAACACCATATATTTT
CASSSSSGGSGNTIYF
>-|TRBV30|13|TRBJ1-2|-
TGTGCCTGGGAAGTCGGGGGGTTTGAGGGCTACACCTTC
CAWEVGGFEGYTF
>-|TRBV11-2|15|TRBJ1-2|-
TGTGCCAGCAGCTTAGGGGCAGCGGTGGGGCATGGCTACACCTTC
CASSLGAAVGHGYTF
>-|TRBV9|15|TRBJ2-3|-
TGTGCCAGCAGCCCGACAGGAATCAGCACAGATACGCAGTATTTT
CASSPTGISTDTQYF
>-|TRBV7-2|12|TRBJ1-1|few
TGTGCCAGCAGCTTAGGGACCACTGAAGCTTTCTTT
CASSLGTTEAFF
>-|TRBV6-6|13|TRBJ2-5|-
TGTGCCACCTCTAAGGGGTCCCAAGAGACCCAGTACTTC
CATSKGSQETQYF
>-|TRBV27|16|TRBJ1-1|-
TGTGCCAGTAAACGGGCCCGTCTTGGGTCGCACACTGAGGCTTTCTTT
CASKRARLGSHTEAFF
>-|TRBV29-1|13|TRBJ2-3|few
TGCAGCGTTCTGAGCGCGGGGGCGGATACGCAGTATTTT
CSVLSAGADTQYF
>-|TRBV6-1|15|TRBJ1-2|-
TGTGCCAGCAGTGAAGGGTCCGCCCACTTCTATGGCTACACCTTC
CASSEGSAHFYGYTF
>-|TRBV30|14|TRBJ1-5|-
TGTGCCTGGAGCCGGACCGGTTTCAGACAGCCCCAGCATTTT
CAWSRTGFRQPQHF
>-|TRBV28|16|TRBJ1-5|-
TGTGCCAGCACCCCTCAGGGCAGGGGACGCAATCAGCCCCAGCATTTT
CASTPQGRGRNQPQHF
>-|TRBV6-5|14|TRBJ2-4|-
TGTGCCAGCAGTTATCTGGGGCAGGGAAACATTCAGTACTTC
CASSYLGQGNIQYF
>-|TRBV2|14|TRBJ2-7|-
TGTGCCAGCCTTCTCGAGACTGATGCCTACGAGCAGTACTTC
CASLLETDAYEQYF
>-|TRBV6-1|12|TRBJ2-7|-
TGTGCCAGCAGTGAAGCACAGTACGAGCAGTACTTC
CASSEAQYEQYF
>TRBD2|TRBV28|13|TRBJ2-3|-
TGTGCCAGCACGCAGACTAGCGGAGATACGCAGTATTTT
CASTQTSGDTQYF
>-|TRBV18|13|TRBJ1-1|-
TGTGCCAGCTCACCTCACAAGAACACTGAAGCTTTCTTT
CASSPHKNTEAFF
>TRBD1|TRBV5-6|13|TRBJ1-2|-
TGTGCCAGCAGCTCGACAGGGGGTGGTGGCTACACCTTC
CASSSTGGGGYTF
>-|TRBV10-3|15|TRBJ1-1|-
TGTGCCATCAGTGAGTCGGGGGTAGGGAGGACTGAAGCTTTCTTT
CAISESGVGRTEAFF
>-|TRBV7-2|16|TRBJ2-2|-
TGTGCCAGCAGCTTAGTAGGGGTGAGGTATACCGGGGAGCTGTTTTTT
CASSLVGVRYTGELFF
>-|TRBV5-1|14|TRBJ2-3|-
TGCGCCAGCAGCTTAACCGGGACTACAGATACGCAGTATTTT
CASSLTGTTDTQYF
>-|TRBV30|13|TRBJ2-5|-
TGTGCCTGGAGTGTTGGGGCCCAAGAGACCCAGTACTTC
CAWSVGAQETQYF
>TRBD1|TRBV27|17|TRBJ2-2|-
TGTGCCAGCAGTCCCCTGGGGACAGGGGCGAACACCGGGGAGCTGTTTTTT
CASSPLGTGANTGELFF
>TRBD1|TRBV7-9|15|TRBJ1-1|few
TGTGCCAGCAGCACAACAGGGGTCCGGAACACTGAAGCTTTCTTT
CASSTTGVRNTEAFF
>-|TRBV4-2|16|TRBJ1-4|-
TGTGCCAGCAGCCAAGCTCGTCAGGGGTCTAATGAAAAACTGTTTTTT
CASSQARQGSNEKLFF
>-|TRBV7-2|13|TRBJ1-5|-
TGTGCCAGCAGCCTAGGGGCCAATCAGCCCCAGCATTTT
CASSLGANQPQHF
>-|TRBV7-9|14|TRBJ1-1|once
TGTGCCAGCAGCTTAGATCTTACGGGCACTGAAGCTTTCTTT
CASSLDLTGTEAFF
>-|TRBV14|13|TRBJ1-5|medium-sized
TGTGCCAGCAGCCAGACCTTCGGGGCAGCCCAGCATTTT
CASSQTFGAAQHF
>-|TRBV7-9|14|TRBJ1-2|-
TGTGCCAGCAGCCAAGGGGCAACTAACTATGGCTACACCTTC
CASSQGATNYGYTF
>-|TRBV18|13|TRBJ1-1|medium-sized
TGTGCCAGCTCACAGGGTTCGGACACTGAAGCTTTCTTT
CASSQGSDTEAFF
>-|TRBV13|11|TRBJ2-7|-
TGTGCCAGCGCCGGTCCGGGCGAGCAGTACTTC
CASAGPGEQYF
>TRBD1|TRBV19|16|TRBJ2-7|-
TGTGCCAGTAGTACCCGGCTAGGACAGGGGGAATACGAGCAGTACTTC
CASSTRLGQGEYEQYF
>-|TRBV29-1|14|TRBJ2-2|-
TGCAGCGTTGCCAGGGTCTCGAACACCGGGGAGCTGTTTTTT
CSVARVSNTGELFF
>TRBD1|TRBV7-9|11|TRBJ2-1|-
TGTGCCAGCAGCCCGGACAGGCAGATGTTCTTC
CASSPDRQMFF